This TCR beta chain stems from a study of human T cells and chemical hapten exposure. Whole-study context: Patients, a majority of them female, were diagnosed with alopecia areata, totalis or universalis.

Study results and limitations: Following DPC sensitization, TCRs present above 1 in 1000 frequency showed no change.

The library put unique molecular identifiers onto individual cDNA molecules. TCRdb reprocessed the RACE reads via MiXCR and lists one record per CDR3 protein. Here the sample spans about 380,000 distinct CDR3 sequences, over 6% being singletons. The sample's time point: patch test 2, 6 weeks after DPC sensitization. Treatment reported: therapeutic diphenylcyclopropenone sensitization with weekly scalp DPC. Unfractionated whole blood served as the source for total RNA extraction. CDR1 and CDR2 (germline): SGHNT, YYREEE (reference sequence). V lost 4 bases and J lost 2, with 15 bases in between. The CDR3 runs 15 residues. This clonotype occurred many times. Its antigen is not identified.

This sequence was found in a woman aged 18-35 years with alopecia areata. Some clones in this sample may be carry-over from other donors' samples. The sample consisted of whole blood, taken in connection with sensitization to the hapten diphenylcyclopropenone (DPC). This rearrangement joins TRBV5-4 to TRBJ1-2, with D tentatively TRBD1 (5 bases). The CDR3 DNA reads as TGTGCCAGCAGCCTGCTGACAGAACTGAACTATGGCTACACCTTC. Protein: CASSLLTELNYGYTF.